The 25 T cell receptor beta chains given below trace back to one sample, sequenced in a study of T cell clusters in autoimmune cytopenias (dated by TCRdb to the late 2010s). Each sample's TRB amplification started from about 250 ng of peripheral blood genomic DNA, which corresponds to tens of thousands of genome equivalents. The sample was run on an Illumina MiSeq. TRB rearrangements were amplified by multiplex PCR using a touch-down protocol with TRB-A and TRB-B primer pools mixed in one tube. Following TCRdb reprocessing, every CDR3 protein sequence forms one entry, and DNA is not provided. This sample's table contains about 6,000 distinct CDR3 sequences. Of the sample, around 19% falls within the top ten clones. Specimen: peripheral blood. The receptors originated from a human donor with an autoimmune cytopenia or autoimmune hepatitis (not recorded which).

Its frequency marks this clonotype as medium-sized. CDR3 amino acids: CASNSRKDSRQFF. The genes are TRBV6-5 and TRBJ2-1; TCRdb calls TRBD2, which cannot be checked without DNA. The length of the CDR3 is 13 residues. Germline CDR1 MNHEY, CDR2 SVGAGI.

This clonotype is identified as medium-sized from frequency. The chain recombines TRBV6-2 or TRBV6-3 with TRBJ2-5; TCRdb designates TRBD1, a call that cannot be tested without DNA. The CDR3 sequence is 13 residues long. Germline values: CDR1 MNHEY, CDR2 SVGEGT. The CDR3: CASSYRAEETQYF.

According to its frequency, this clonotype is medium-sized. This sequence joins TRBV30 and TRBJ2-1. The CDR3 sequence is 14 residues long. CDR1 and CDR2 from the germline V gene are GTSNPN and SVGIG (reference sequence). The CDR3 loop is CAWRDLGYINEQFF.

This clonotype is called medium-sized based on its frequency. The chain links TRBV30 to TRBJ2-3; TCRdb's D call, TRBD1, is unchecked because there is no DNA. This CDR3 is built from 13 residues. Germline V CDR1 and CDR2: GTSNPN, SVGIG (reference sequence). The CDR3 sequence is CAWSVGQGDTQYF.

This clonotype is deemed large by its frequency. The CDR3 sequence is CASSLFATGDQPQHF. The rearrangement links TRBV5-6 to TRBJ1-5; TCRdb indicates TRBD1, and absent DNA this call remains unverified. The CDR3 loop spans 15 amino acids. Germline V lookup: CDR1 SGHDT, CDR2 YYEEEE. Based on the CDR3 plus reference TRBV5-6 and TRBJ1-5, the full variable domain is DAGVTQSPTHLIKTRGQQVTLRCSPKSGHDTVSWYQQALGQGPQFIFQYYEEEERQRGNFPDRFSGHQFPNYSSELNVNALLLGDSALYLCASSLFATGDQPQHFGDGTRLSIL.

Measured by frequency, this clonotype is medium-sized (0.01 to 0.1%). The chain uses TRBV11-3 and TRBJ2-6; TCRdb calls TRBD1, which cannot be checked without DNA. This CDR3 comprises 16 residues. Germline CDR1 and CDR2: SGHNT and YENEEA. CDR3 residues: CASSPRTGSGANVLTF.

The J gene is TRBJ2-7, the V gene TRBV6-1; TCRdb indicates TRBD1, and absent DNA this call remains unverified. This CDR3 has 16 residues. The germline V gene has CDR1 MNHNS and CDR2 SASEGT. Here the CDR3 reads CASRHFPGQGATEQYF.

The chain combines TRBV11-3 with TRBJ2-7; TCRdb's D call, TRBD1, is unchecked because there is no DNA. There are 16 residues in the CDR3. Germline V gives CDR1 SGHNT, CDR2 YENEEA. The CDR3 reads CASSSIRDRGPYEQYF.

Considering frequency, this clonotype is medium-sized. The chain uses TRBV27 and TRBJ1-6; without DNA, the TCRdb call of TRBD1 cannot be checked. The CDR3 has 16 residues. Germline CDR1 and CDR2: MNHEY and SMNVEV (reference sequence). The chain's CDR3 is CASRADRGLILDPLHF.

The chain links TRBV5-6 to TRBJ1-2. The CDR3 sequence is 15 residues long. Germline CDR1 and CDR2: SGHDT and YYEEEE. CDR3 sequence: CASSLAVTANYGYTF.

This clonotype shows up as hyperexpanded by frequency. This chain joins TRBV11-3 and TRBJ2-5; absent DNA, TCRdb's TRBD1 call cannot be checked. Looked up from germline, CDR1 is SGHNT and CDR2 is YENEEA. This CDR3 comprises 15 residues. The CDR3 sequence: CASSLEWGAGETQYF.

Considering frequency, this clonotype is medium-sized. V and J are TRBV12-3 or TRBV12-4 and TRBJ1-6; TCRdb calls TRBD1, which cannot be checked without DNA. The CDR3 runs to 14 residues. The chain's CDR3 is CASRRQQFDSPLHF.

The rearrangement uses TRBV19 and TRBJ2-1; TCRdb designates TRBD1, a call that cannot be tested without DNA. The CDR3 has 19 amino acids. Germline CDR1 is LNHDA and CDR2 is SQIVND (reference sequence). The CDR3: CASSIWSGTGGRGHNEQFF.

This clonotype is identified as medium-sized from frequency. The chain employs TRBV6-1 and TRBJ2-1. Germline-derived CDR1 and CDR2 are MNHNS and SASEGT. This CDR3 comprises 15 residues. CDR3 residues: CASSEAGGSYNEQFF.

V usage is TRBV20-1 and J usage is TRBJ2-4; TCRdb's D call, TRBD1, is unchecked because there is no DNA. The CDR3 runs to 13 residues. Germline CDR1 and CDR2: DFQATT and SNEGSKA (reference sequence). This CDR3 reads CSAPLRDTNIQYF.

The CDR3 is CASSRGFTDLNEKLFF. The chain links TRBV4-3 to TRBJ1-4. The CDR3 consists of 16 residues. Germline values: CDR1 LGHNA, CDR2 YSLEER.

This chain uses TRBV6-1 with TRBJ2-1; TCRdb outputs TRBD1, but without DNA this stays unchecked. This CDR3 comprises 17 residues. Germline CDR1 is MNHNS and CDR2 is SASEGT. CDR3 sequence: CASCRDTGGLSYNEQFF.

Its frequency marks this clonotype as medium-sized. The chain recombines TRBV12-3 or TRBV12-4 with TRBJ2-5; the TCRdb call, TRBD1, lacks DNA for checking. The CDR3 loop spans 14 amino acids. The CDR3 sequence is CASSPHGAEETQYF.

Frequency places this clonotype as medium-sized. The V gene is TRBV27, the J gene TRBJ1-2; the TCRdb D gene call, TRBD1, has no DNA to confirm it. This CDR3 is 15 amino acids long. In germline, CDR1 is MNHEY, CDR2 SMNVEV (reference sequence). CDR3 amino acids: CASSSTTGDGYGYTF.

Judged by frequency, this clonotype is medium-sized. The chain joins TRBV19 to TRBJ2-7; TCRdb picks TRBD2, but there is no DNA to check that call. The CDR3 runs to 14 residues. Germline loops: CDR1 LNHDA, CDR2 SQIVND (reference sequence). The CDR3 loop is CASSTALQTYEQYF.

The genes are TRBV6-4 and TRBJ1-3. This CDR3 spans 16 amino acids. Germline CDR1 is MRHNA and CDR2 is SNTAGT. CDR3 residues: CASSDSRVSSGNTIYF.

According to its frequency, this clonotype is medium-sized (0.01 to 0.1%). The V and J genes are TRBV30 and TRBJ2-5; the TCRdb call, TRBD1, lacks DNA for checking. The germline gives CDR1 GTSNPN, CDR2 SVGIG (reference sequence). This CDR3 comprises 16 residues. This CDR3 reads CAWSVRWRERGETQYF.

This clonotype ranks as medium-sized in terms of frequency. V is TRBV6-1 and J is TRBJ2-5; TCRdb outputs TRBD2, but without DNA this stays unchecked. The CDR3 totals 15 residues. Germline-derived CDR1 and CDR2 are MNHNS and SASEGT. The CDR3 protein is CASSEAAGGQETQYF.

By frequency, this clonotype registers medium-sized. The chain employs TRBV6-6 and TRBJ2-3; TCRdb indicates TRBD1, and absent DNA this call remains unverified. Looked up from germline, CDR1 is MNHNY and CDR2 is SVGAGI (reference sequence). This CDR3 has 14 residues. This chain's CDR3 is CASTGTGRTDTQYF.

The chain links TRBV15 to TRBJ1-1; TCRdb picks TRBD1, but there is no DNA to check that call. The CDR3 consists of 15 residues. The V gene's germline CDR1 is LNHNV and CDR2 YYDKDF (reference sequence). The CDR3 sequence is CATSRDGAGGTEAFF.